One sample yielded the 14 T cell receptor beta chains listed below, sequenced in a study of cytomegalovirus exposure and HLA in healthy donors. Profiled with immunoSEQ multiplex PCR; TCRdb holds only in-frame clones, not every one. This table holds around 200,000 clones, about 81% found once. Material for sequencing was PBMCs. The receptors come from a woman in her 30s in good health and CMV-seronegative.

The V call is TRBV5-1, the J call TRBJ2-3; tentative D call: TRBD2 (5 bases). Looked up from germline, CDR1 is SGHRS and CDR2 is YFSETQ. There are 16 residues in the CDR3. V was clipped by 0 bases and J by 2 bases, with 13 bases between them. The CDR3 bases are TGCGCCAGCAGCTTGGCCGGTACGGGGAACACAGATACGCAGTATTTT. It translates to CASSLAGTGNTDTQYF. Complete variable domain (other parts from reference TRBV5-1 and TRBJ2-3): KAGVTQTPRYLIKTRGQQVTLSCSPISGHRSVSWYQQTPGQGLQFLFEYFSETQRNKGNFPGRFSGRQFSNSRSEMNVSTLELGDSALYLCASSLAGTGNTDTQYFGPGTRLTVL.

The chain combines TRBV4-2 with TRBJ2-3; 14 bases line up with TRBD2. Germline-derived CDR1 and CDR2 are LGHNA and YNFKEQ. V trimming: 1 base; J trimming: 4 bases; junction bases outside the gene matches: 10. This CDR3 contains 19 residues. The CDR3 nucleotides read TGTGCCAGCAGCCAAGGACTAGCGGGGGGGGGAGGAATCGCAGATACGCAGTATTTT. Protein: CASSQGLAGGGGIADTQYF.

V and J are TRBV18 and TRBJ2-7; 12 bases map to TRBD2. The CDR3 has 16 residues. Germline lookup yields CDR1 KGHSH and CDR2 LQKENI. V shed 1 base and J 2 bases; nucleotides not matched to a gene: 3. CDR3 DNA: TGTGCCAGCTCACCACTCCCTAGCGGGGGGGCCTACGAGCAGTACTTC. Translation: CASSPLPSGGAYEQYF.

Details on this clone: This CDR3 fails to terminate in the conserved phenylalanine or tryptophan, so it likely reflects a read error. The DNA is left out, because the CDR3 cannot be placed on it with certainty; the CDR3 is given as TCRdb lists it. The chain carries TRBV11-3 and TRBJ2-3; the table's D call, TRBD2, was not checked against the DNA. The CDR3 has 10 amino acids, counting both end residues. Per germline, CDR1 SGHNT and CDR2 YENEEA. The CDR3 reads CASSLDLLES.

This clone came up once. The chain has TRBV28 and TRBJ1-5; D gene unclear. The V gene lost 6 bases and the J gene lost 6 bases, with 12 bases spanning the gap. This CDR3 is 13 amino acids long. The germline CDR1 and CDR2 sequences are MDHEN and SYDVKM. The CDR3: CASSLQRGQPQHF. The DNA of the CDR3 is TGTGCCAGCAGCTTGCAACGGGGTCAGCCCCAGCATTTT.

The chain links TRBV5-1 to TRBJ2-7; the D gene is possibly TRBD1 (7 bases). V dropped 3 bases and J dropped 13 bases, with 26 bases sitting between them. Germline CDR1 and CDR2: SGHRS and YFSETQ. The CDR3 contains 15 residues. As DNA, the CDR3 is TGCGCCAGCAGCTACGGGACAGCGGGTGAAGCCCCGGACTACTTC. Translation gives CASSYGTAGEAPDYF.

The rearrangement joins TRBV7-3 to TRBJ2-7, with 9 nucleotides matching TRBD1. J gave up 5 bases and V 6 bases, and 11 bases lay outside the gene matches. Germline lookup yields CDR1 SGHTA and CDR2 FQGTGA. This CDR3 comprises 15 residues. This CDR3 reads CASSPIGTGPDEQYF. Here the CDR3 DNA reads TGTGCCAGCAGTCCAATCGGGACAGGGCCCGACGAGCAGTACTTC.

The rearrangement uses TRBV7-2 and TRBJ1-3; D gene uncertain. Germline CDR1 reads SGHTA; CDR2 reads FQGNSA. Between the trimmed V and J ends, which lost 2 bases and 0 bases, there was a span of 20 bases. The CDR3 sequence is 19 residues long. CDR3 loop: CASSLLALFNPSSGNTIYF. The DNA of the CDR3 is TGTGCCAGCAGCTTATTAGCCCTATTTAATCCGAGCTCTGGAAACACCATATATTTT. The variable domain in full, with the rest retrieved from reference TRBV7-2 and TRBJ1-3, is GAGVSQSPSNKVTEKGKDVELRCDPISGHTALYWYRQSLGQGLEFLIYFQGNSAPDKSGLPSDRFSAERTGGSVSTLTIQRTQQEDSAVYLCASSLLALFNPSSGNTIYFGEGSWLTVV.

The V gene is TRBV5-6, the J gene TRBJ2-3, with a weak D call TRBD2 (6 bases). The V gene's germline CDR1 is SGHDT and CDR2 YYEEEE. This CDR3 has 14 residues. Trimming stripped 1 base from V and 2 bases from J, with 8 bases between. CDR3 residues: CASSLRGLTDTQYF. Written as DNA, the CDR3 is TGTGCCAGCAGCTTGCGGGGACTCACAGATACGCAGTATTTT.

This rearrangement joins TRBV6-6 to TRBJ2-1; 10 bases are shared with TRBD1. V dropped 6 bases and J dropped 2; count of bases not matched to a gene: 7. Germline assignment: CDR1 MNHNY and CDR2 SVGAGI (reference sequence). This CDR3 is built from 16 residues. CDR3 DNA: TGTGCCAGCAGCCCCCGGGACAGGGGACCCTACAATGAGCAGTTCTTC. This gives the protein CASSPRDRGPYNEQFF.

The chain is built from TRBV6-1 and TRBJ1-2; D remains unclear. The CDR3 is 16 amino acids. Germline V gene sequence: CDR1 MNHNS, CDR2 SASEGT. Trimming shortened V by 2 bases and J by 3 bases, and 16 bases separated the two germline ends. In DNA, the CDR3 is TGTGCCAGCAGTGAAATCTTAACGGGAGTCGACTATGGCTACACCTTC. Residues: CASSEILTGVDYGYTF.

The rearrangement joins TRBV2 to TRBJ2-5; D ambiguous. Germline V lookup: CDR1 SNHLY, CDR2 FYNNEI. The CDR3 runs to 15 residues. With 0 bases removed from V and 1 base from J, the gap between germline ends came to 9 bases. The CDR3, as DNA: TGTGCCAGCAGTGAAGCGGGCACCTCCCAAGAGACCCAGTACTTC. Amino acid sequence: CASSEAGTSQETQYF.

The V and J genes are TRBV11-2 and TRBJ1-2, with 8 bases lining up with TRBD1. Germline values: CDR1 SGHAT, CDR2 FQNNGV. The CDR3 extends over 15 amino acids. Unmatched junction bases numbered 8, after V lost 3 bases and J lost 5 bases. The CDR3 DNA is TGTGCCAGCAGCTTGACTCCGGGACAGGCATATGGCTACACCTTC. Amino acids: CASSLTPGQAYGYTF.

As concerns this clone: This sample also contains other DNA sequences that code for the same CDR3. The chain links TRBV18 to TRBJ1-2, with D unclear. Germline V gene sequence: CDR1 KGHSH, CDR2 LQKENI. The V and J ends lost 3 bases and 3 bases respectively, with 2 bases between them. The length of the CDR3 is 11 residues. The CDR3 is CASSPDYGYTF. The CDR3 DNA sequence: TGTGCCAGCTCACCCGACTATGGCTACACCTTC. Drawing the rest from reference TRBV18 and TRBJ1-2, the complete variable domain is NAGVMQNPRHLVRRRGQEARLRCSPMKGHSHVYWYRQLPEEGLKFMVYLQKENIIDESGMPKERFSAEFPKEGPSILRIQQVVRGDSAAYFCASSPDYGYTFGSGTRLTVV.